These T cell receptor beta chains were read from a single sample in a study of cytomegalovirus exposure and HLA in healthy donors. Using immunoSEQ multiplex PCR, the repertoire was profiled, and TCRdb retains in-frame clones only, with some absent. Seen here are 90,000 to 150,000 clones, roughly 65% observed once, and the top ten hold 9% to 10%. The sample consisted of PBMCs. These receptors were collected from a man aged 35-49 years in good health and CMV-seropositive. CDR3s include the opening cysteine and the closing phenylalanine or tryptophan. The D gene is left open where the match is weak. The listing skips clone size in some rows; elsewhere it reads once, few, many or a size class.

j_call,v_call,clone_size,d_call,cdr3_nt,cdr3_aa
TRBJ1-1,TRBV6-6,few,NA,TGTGCCGTTACAGTCCCTTACCCTATGAACACTGAAGCTTTCTTT,CAVTVPYPMNTEAFF
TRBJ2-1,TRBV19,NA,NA,TGTGCCAGTCAAATCGCTACCCGCTCCTACAATGAGCAGTTCTTC,CASQIATRSYNEQFF
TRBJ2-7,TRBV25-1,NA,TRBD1,TGTGCCAGCAGTGAGGCCCGGGACAGGGACTACGAGCAGTACTTC,CASSEARDRDYEQYF
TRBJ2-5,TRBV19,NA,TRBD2,TGTGCCAGTAGTATTAGGGGACTAGCGGGAGGGACCTCGGAACACCAAGAGACCCAGTACTTC,CASSIRGLAGGTSEHQETQYF
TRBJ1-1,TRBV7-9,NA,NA,TGTGCCAGCAGCAAAGGAGAGCATGTTGAAGCTTTCTTT,CASSKGEHVEAFF
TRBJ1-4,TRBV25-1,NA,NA,TGTGCCAGCAGTCACTCCACACTACATGAAAAACTGTTTTTT,CASSHSTLHEKLFF
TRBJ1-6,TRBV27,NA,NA,TGTGCCAGCAGTTTATCTAGGGGATCACCCCTCCACTTT,CASSLSRGSPLHF
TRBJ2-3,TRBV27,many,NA,TGTGCCAGCACTCCTCCCAGGGGAGATACGCAGTATTTT,CASTPPRGDTQYF
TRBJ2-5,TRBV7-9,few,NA,TGTGCCAGCAGCTTATCTGGAGGGGAGACCCAGTACTTC,CASSLSGGETQYF
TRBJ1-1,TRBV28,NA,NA,TGTGCCAGCAGTTTATGGCGGGGGCTCGACACTGAAGCTTTCTTT,CASSLWRGLDTEAFF
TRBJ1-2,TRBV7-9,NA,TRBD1,TGTGCCAGCAGCTTAGGGACAGGGGTTAATGGCTACACCTTC,CASSLGTGVNGYTF
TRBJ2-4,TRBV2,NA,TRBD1,TGTGCCAGCCGACCGACCGGGACAGGGGGCGTAGGCAAAAACATTCAGTACTTC,CASRPTGTGGVGKNIQYF
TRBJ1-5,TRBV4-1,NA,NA,TGCGCCAGCAGCCAAGTTTCTCTGGGCAGTCTTAATCAGCCCCAGCATTTT,CASSQVSLGSLNQPQHF
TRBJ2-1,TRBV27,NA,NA,TGTGCCAGCAGTGCACAGGACAATGAGCAGTTCTTC,CASSAQDNEQFF
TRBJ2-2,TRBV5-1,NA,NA,TGCGCCAGCAGCTTGGCGGTCTTCTTTAGGGAGCTGTTTTTT,CASSLAVFFRELFF
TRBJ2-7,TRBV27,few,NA,TGTGCCAGCAGTTCCGGTCCCGCAAACTCGTACGAGCAGTACTTC,CASSSGPANSYEQYF
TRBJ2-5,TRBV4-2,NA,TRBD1,TGTGCCAGCAGCCACCCCGGGACAGGGAAGGGGGTCCAAGAGACCCAGTACTTC,CASSHPGTGKGVQETQYF
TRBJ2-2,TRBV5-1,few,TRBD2,TGCGCCAGCAGCTTGGTTAGCGGGAGTACCGGGGAGCTGTTTTTT,CASSLVSGSTGELFF
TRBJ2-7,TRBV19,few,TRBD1,TGTGCCAGTAGTAACGGCGGGGACAGGGCCTACGAGCAGTACTTC,CASSNGGDRAYEQYF
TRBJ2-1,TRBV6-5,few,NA,TGTGCCAGCAGGATTGGGCCCAATTATGAGCAGTTCTTC,CASRIGPNYEQFF
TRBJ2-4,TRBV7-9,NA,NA,TGTGCCAGCAGCTTAGTTAGCAGCATAGCCAAAAACATTCAGTACTTC,CASSLVSSIAKNIQYF
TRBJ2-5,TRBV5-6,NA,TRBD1,TGTGCCAGCAGCTTGTTGGGACAGGGTAAAGAAGAGACCCAGTACTTC,CASSLLGQGKEETQYF
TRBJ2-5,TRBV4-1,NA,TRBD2,TGCGCCAGCAGCCAAGGCGGGCTAGCGGGGGGGCCAAGGGAGACCCAGTACTTC,CASSQGGLAGGPRETQYF
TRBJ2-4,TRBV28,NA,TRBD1,TGTGCCAGCAGTCCTTCTGGGGGACAGCGAAACATTCAGTACTTC,CASSPSGGQRNIQYF